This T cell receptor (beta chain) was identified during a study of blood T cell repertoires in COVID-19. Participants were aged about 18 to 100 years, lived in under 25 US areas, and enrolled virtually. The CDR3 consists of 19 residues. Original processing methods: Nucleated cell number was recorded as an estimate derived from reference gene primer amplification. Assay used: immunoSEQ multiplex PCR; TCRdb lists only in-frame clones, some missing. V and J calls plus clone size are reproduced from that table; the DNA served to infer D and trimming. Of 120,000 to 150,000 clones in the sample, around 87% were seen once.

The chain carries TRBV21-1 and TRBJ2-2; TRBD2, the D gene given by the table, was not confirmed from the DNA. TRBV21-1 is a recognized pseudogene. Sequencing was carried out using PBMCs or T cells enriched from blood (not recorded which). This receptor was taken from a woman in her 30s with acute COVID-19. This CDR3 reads CASSKPKPYSGSGPGELFF. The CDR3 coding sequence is TGTGCCAGCAGCAAACCAAAACCCTATAGCGGGAGCGGTCCCGGGGAGCTGTTTTTT.